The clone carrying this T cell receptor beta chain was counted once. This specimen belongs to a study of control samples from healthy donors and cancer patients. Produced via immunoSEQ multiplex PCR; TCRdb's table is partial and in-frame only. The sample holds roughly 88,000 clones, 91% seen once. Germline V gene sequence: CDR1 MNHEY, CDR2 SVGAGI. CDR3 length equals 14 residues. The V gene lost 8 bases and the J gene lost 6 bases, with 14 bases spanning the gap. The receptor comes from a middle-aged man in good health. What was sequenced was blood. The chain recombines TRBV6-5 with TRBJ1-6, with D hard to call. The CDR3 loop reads CASSPRGGNSPLHF. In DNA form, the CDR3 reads TGTGCCAGCTCCCCCCGGGGAGGTAATTCACCCCTCCACTTT.